This TCR beta chain stems from a study of T cells in localized non-small cell lung cancer (TCRdb year 2020). Study-wide context: Comparing tumors with uninvolved tumor-adjacent lungs, the study looked at the T cell repertoires of around 250 patients with early-stage NSCLC. All 250 or so NSCLC patients in the cohort were treatment-naive and had localized lung tumors that were resected. The mean age of the NSCLC patients was approximately 71 years, with approximately 130 men and around 110 women. General findings and caveats noted by the study authors: A median of roughly 60 of the top 100 tumor clones turned up in the paired uninvolved adjacent lung, and roughly 28 of those clones also ranked among the top 100 of that same adjacent lung. Because multi-region tumor sequencing was not done, intratumor heterogeneity could not be ruled out. Since the design was exploratory, TCR variables were selected using unadjusted p-values with no false-discovery rate correction. Uninvolved tumor-adjacent lung showed the highest T cell clonality, higher than tumor, which suggests more focused antigenic responses in the uninvolved tumor-adjacent lung. Higher blood T cell density associated with longer overall survival, while higher adjacent-lung clonality associated with shorter survival.

The germline V gene encodes CDR1 ENHRY and CDR2 SYGVKD. Cut back by 0 bases and 4 bases, the V and J ends lie 3 bases apart. The CDR3 measures 12 amino acids from cysteine to phenylalanine. Only the CDR3 region is kept as DNA, spanning 36 bases read in frame from base 1. TCR beta CDR3 regions were sequenced from DNA using the immunoSEQ Assay. The original methods were these. T cell density was computed as TCR beta template counts normalized to usable DNA estimated by amplifying housekeeping genes. Richness was estimated using the preseqR package, with extrapolation to 400,000 templates for PBMC samples and to 120,000 templates for tissue samples. Clonality was defined by subtracting Pielou's evenness from one. Tissue-enriched TCRs were identified by differential abundance testing using productive amino-acid clonotypes, minimum total count 5 and alpha 0.1. The Jaccard Index and the Morisita Overlap Index were used to measure repertoire overlap between compartments. GLIPH grouped TCR beta CDR3s together with public tetramer-defined viral CDR3s, and a viral motif had to include at least three viral sequences and also show V-gene enrichment. This immuneACCESS table, as held by TCRdb, lists in-frame sequences with V and J called but not all clones. Of the missing ones, under half trace to an unresolved V gene in checked studies; the others have no known cause. Clone size and V and J calls were adopted from that table, with D and trimming inferred from the DNA. The sample table shows 72,000 or so clones, and approximately 84% are seen once. The ten top clones hold 13% of the sample.

At diagnosis, tumor, uninvolved tumor-adjacent lung and peripheral blood were collected and then preserved as a mix of FFPE and fresh-frozen material. For TCR repertoire profiling, blood samples were analyzed as peripheral blood mononuclear cells. Remarks on this clone: Its antigen is still unknown. No qualities accompany the bases; no much larger clone lies one base away.

The sample in question was peripheral blood, obtained before any cancer treatment. This receptor was identified in a female donor at least 60 years old with stage I lung adenocarcinoma. The V and J genes are TRBV10-3 and TRBJ2-5, with no confident D gene call. This receptor carries the CDR3 CAISESAETQYF. The DNA sequence is as follows: TGTGCCATCAGTGAGTCGGCAGAGACCCAGTACTTC.